The TCR beta chain under discussion was sequenced for a study of CD8 T cells in ankylosing spondylitis. Study-wide results and caveats: Clones linked to disease were reported to show significant enrichment in matched ankylosing spondylitis synovial fluid. Ankylosing spondylitis blood seemed to carry a telltale TCR beta motif made of under 10 highly homologous variants.

This clonotype has ten or more counts. Its antigen is unknown. A junction end diverges from the germline sequence, so it may reflect a read error. Scientists made TCR beta libraries using quantitative 5'-RACE with molecular barcodes. TCRdb re-derived calls from the 5' RACE reads in MiXCR, one entry per CDR3 protein. This sample has more than 150,000 distinct CDR3 sequences; 18% occur once, and the top ten carry 4.3%. This CDR3 is 15 amino acids long. Germline CDR1 LGHNA, CDR2 YSLEER. The J gene is TRBJ1-5, the V gene TRBV4-3; tentative D call: TRBD1 (5 bases). Sequencing input: blood, either unsorted or a sorted T cell fraction (not recorded which). The sequence came from a male donor under 30 with ankylosing spondylitis or in good health (not recorded which). The CDR3 region is CASSKEMGGGQPQHF. CDR3 sequence (DNA): TGCGCCAGCAGCAAAGAGATGGGGGGGGGTCAGCCCCAGCATTTT.